The 10 T cell receptor beta chains listed next were all sequenced from one sample in a study of cytotoxic CD8 clonotypes in ibrutinib-treated CLL (dated by TCRdb to the early 2020s). Library preparation employed the immunoSEQ multiplex PCR assay. Imported from immuneACCESS, the table was reduced by TCRdb to in-frame sequences with V and J called. These copies leave out some clones; in studies compared against another copy, an unresolved V gene accounts for under half, and the cause of the remainder is not known. Across this sample there are fewer than 90,000 clones, with about two thirds seen only once. Approximately 6.2% of the sample is in the top ten clones. The time point label corresponds to: approximately twelve months on ibrutinib. This specimen was PBMCs, taken after 12 months of ibrutinib treatment. The receptors were sampled from a human donor with chronic lymphocytic leukemia.

The CDR3 DNA sequence: TGTGCCAGCAGTGAATTCGGCAGGGCCAGCTCTGGAAACACCATATATTTT. Protein: CASSEFGRASSGNTIYF. The V gene is TRBV2, the J gene TRBJ1-3; the D gene is possibly TRBD1 (5 bases). The CDR3 is 17 amino acids. In germline, CDR1 is SNHLY, CDR2 FYNNEI. The V and J ends lost 2 bases and 0 bases respectively, with 14 bases between them.

The chain joins TRBV5-1 to TRBJ2-7, with D unclear. Trimming took off 6 bases at V and 4 bases at J, with 17 bases between the two ends. Germline V gives CDR1 SGHRS, CDR2 YFSETQ. The CDR3 loop spans 14 amino acids. The CDR3: CASMAPRRPYEQYF. DNA for the CDR3: TGCGCCAGCATGGCTCCCCGCCGACCTTACGAGCAGTACTTC.

This clone came up a few times. The gene calls are TRBV30 and TRBJ2-1, with no clear D. This CDR3 is 13 amino acids long. The V end was cut by 3 bases, the J end by 4 bases, with 10 bases between. The germline CDR1 and CDR2 sequences are GTSNPN and SVGIG (reference sequence). DNA for the CDR3: TGTGCCTGGAGGCAACTTCAATACAATGAGCAGTTCTTC. Translation gives CAWRQLQYNEQFF.

The chain joins TRBV19 to TRBJ1-1; 11 bases fit TRBD1. The CDR3 is made up of 17 amino acids. Looked up from germline, CDR1 is LNHDA and CDR2 is SQIVND (reference sequence). With 3 bases clipped from V and 6 bases from J, the junction kept 12 bases outside the gene matches. This CDR3 reads CASSITGRSGQGAEAFF. CDR3 DNA sequence: TGTGCCAGTAGTATTACCGGGCGGTCGGGACAGGGGGCTGAAGCTTTCTTT. Supplemented by reference TRBV19 and TRBJ1-1, the full variable domain reads DGGITQSPKYLFRKEGQNVTLSCEQNLNHDAMYWYRQDPGQGLRLIYYSQIVNDFQKGDIAEGYSVSREKKESFPLTVTSAQKNPTAFYLCASSITGRSGQGAEAFFGQGTRLTVV.

The rearrangement joins TRBV30 to TRBJ2-2; D is undetermined. The CDR3 sequence is 11 residues long. Germline V lookup: CDR1 GTSNPN, CDR2 SVGIG (reference sequence). V gave up 5 bases and J gave up 3 bases, with 4 bases separating them. CDR3 DNA: TGTGCCTGGGACGACACCGGGGAGCTGTTTTTT. This translates into CAWDDTGELFF.

The CDR3 here is CASSLQWQGASGNTIYF. The CDR3 DNA reads as TGCGCCAGCAGCTTGCAGTGGCAGGGGGCATCTGGAAACACCATATATTTT. V and J are TRBV5-1 and TRBJ1-3, with 8 bases matching TRBD1. CDR3 size: 17 residues. Germline V gene lookup returns CDR1 SGHRS and CDR2 YFSETQ. J gave up 1 base and V 1 base, and 7 bases lay outside the gene matches.

The chain is built from TRBV6-4 and TRBJ1-1; 11 bases are a match to TRBD1. The junction had 4 bases not matched to a gene; V was cut back by 5 bases and J by 8 bases. Per the germline V gene, CDR1 is MRHNA and CDR2 is SNTAGT. CDR3 length: 13 residues. Written as DNA, the CDR3 is TGTGCCAGCAGTAGGGACAGGGGGTTAGAAGCTTTCTTT. This sequence encodes CASSRDRGLEAFF.

This clone was seen many times. The chain links TRBV5-1 to TRBJ1-2, with a possible D match to TRBD1 (5 bases). Germline-derived CDR1 and CDR2 are SGHRS and YFSETQ. The CDR3 loop spans 13 amino acids. V shed 4 bases and J shed 8 bases, with 15 bases lying between them. The DNA of the CDR3 is TGCGCCAGCAGCCGGTCCTTGACAGACGGCTACACCTTC. Translation gives CASSRSLTDGYTF.

This clone is medium-sized. V usage is TRBV2 and J usage is TRBJ2-4; D is possibly TRBD1 or TRBD2 (5 bases each). Looked up from germline, CDR1 is SNHLY and CDR2 is FYNNEI. Deletions cut 6 bases from V and 2 bases from J, with 17 bases between. The CDR3 is 16 amino acids. The CDR3 loop is CASRAAGTRTKNIQYF. The CDR3 DNA is TGTGCCAGCAGAGCAGCCGGGACCCGGACCAAAAACATTCAGTACTTC.

This clone was seen a few times. This chain uses TRBV19 with TRBJ2-2, with D uncertain. The germline CDR1 and CDR2 sequences are LNHDA and SQIVND (reference sequence). CDR3 length equals 11 residues. The V and J ends lost 6 bases and 8 bases respectively, with 7 bases between them. The CDR3 region is CASRSGGELFF. In DNA, the CDR3 is TGTGCCAGTAGATCCGGGGGGGAGCTGTTTTTT.